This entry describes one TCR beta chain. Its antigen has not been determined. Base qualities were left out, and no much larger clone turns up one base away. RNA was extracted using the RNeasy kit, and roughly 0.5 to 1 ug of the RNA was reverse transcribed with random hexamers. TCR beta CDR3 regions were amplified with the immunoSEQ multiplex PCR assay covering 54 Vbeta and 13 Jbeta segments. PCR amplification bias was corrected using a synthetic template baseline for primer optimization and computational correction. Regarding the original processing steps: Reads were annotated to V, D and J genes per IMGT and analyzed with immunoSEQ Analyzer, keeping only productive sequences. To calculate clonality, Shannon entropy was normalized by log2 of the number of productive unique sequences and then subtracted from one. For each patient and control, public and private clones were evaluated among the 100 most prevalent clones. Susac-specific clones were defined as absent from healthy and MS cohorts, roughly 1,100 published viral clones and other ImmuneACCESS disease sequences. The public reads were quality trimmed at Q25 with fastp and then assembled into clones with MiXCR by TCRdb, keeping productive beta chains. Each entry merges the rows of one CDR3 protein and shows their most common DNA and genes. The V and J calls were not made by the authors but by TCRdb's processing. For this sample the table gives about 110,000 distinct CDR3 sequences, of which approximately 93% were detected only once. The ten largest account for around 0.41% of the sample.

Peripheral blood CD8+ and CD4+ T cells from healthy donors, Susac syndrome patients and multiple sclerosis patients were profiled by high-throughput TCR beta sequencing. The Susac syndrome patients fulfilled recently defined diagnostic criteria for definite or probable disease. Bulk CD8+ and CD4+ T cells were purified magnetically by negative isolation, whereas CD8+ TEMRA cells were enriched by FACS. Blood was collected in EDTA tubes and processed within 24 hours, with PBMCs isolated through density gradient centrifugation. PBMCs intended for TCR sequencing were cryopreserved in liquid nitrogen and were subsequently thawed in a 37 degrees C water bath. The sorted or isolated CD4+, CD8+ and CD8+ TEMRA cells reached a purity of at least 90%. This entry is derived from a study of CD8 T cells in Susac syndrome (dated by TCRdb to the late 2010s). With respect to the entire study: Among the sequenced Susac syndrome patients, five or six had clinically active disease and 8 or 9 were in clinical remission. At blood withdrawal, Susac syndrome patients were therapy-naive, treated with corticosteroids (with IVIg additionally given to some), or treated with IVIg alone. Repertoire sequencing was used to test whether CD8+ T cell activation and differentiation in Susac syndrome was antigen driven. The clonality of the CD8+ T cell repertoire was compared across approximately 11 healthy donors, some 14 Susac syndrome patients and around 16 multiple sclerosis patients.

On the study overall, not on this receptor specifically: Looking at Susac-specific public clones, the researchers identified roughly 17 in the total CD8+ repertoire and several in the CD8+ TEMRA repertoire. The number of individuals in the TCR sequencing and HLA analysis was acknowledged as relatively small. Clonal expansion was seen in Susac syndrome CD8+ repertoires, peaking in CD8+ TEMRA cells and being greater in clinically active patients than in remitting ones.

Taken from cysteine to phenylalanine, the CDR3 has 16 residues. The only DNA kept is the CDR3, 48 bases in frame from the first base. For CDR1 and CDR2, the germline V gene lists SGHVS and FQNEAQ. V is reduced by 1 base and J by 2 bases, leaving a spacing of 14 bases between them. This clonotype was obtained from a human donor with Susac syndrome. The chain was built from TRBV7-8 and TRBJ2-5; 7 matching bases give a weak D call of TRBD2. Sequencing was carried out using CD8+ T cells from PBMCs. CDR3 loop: CASSLGRGGVQETQYF. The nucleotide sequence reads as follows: TGTGCCAGCAGCTTAGGAAGGGGGGGGGTACAAGAGACCCAGTACTTC.